The 3 T cell receptor beta chains in this list originate from one sample, sequenced in a study of CD8 T cells in Susac syndrome. An input of 0.5 to 1 ug of RNA was subjected to reverse transcription using random hexamers. MiXCR was run by TCRdb on the immunoSEQ multiplex PCR reads, yielding one entry per CDR3 protein. The repertoire holds about 120,000 distinct CDR3 sequences, with approximately 90% as singletons. Material: CD8+ T cells from PBMCs. Source of these receptors: a human donor in good health.

The chain is built from TRBV7-2 and TRBJ2-1; the D gene is possibly TRBD2 (7 bases). Trimming left V 9 bases short and J 7 bases short, with 13 bases between. This CDR3 is built from 12 residues. Per germline, CDR1 SGHTA and CDR2 FQGNSA. The chain's CDR3 is CARGGRSNEQFF. The CDR3 region has the DNA TGTGCCAGGGGGGGGCGATCGAATGAGCAGTTCTTC.

The CDR3 sequence is CSAPDSSLYNEQFF. The CDR3 DNA is TGCAGTGCCCCAGACAGTTCCCTCTACAATGAGCAGTTCTTC. The chain uses TRBV20-1 and TRBJ2-1; possibly TRBD1 for D (5 bases). Germline values: CDR1 DFQATT, CDR2 SNEGSKA (reference sequence). Trimming took off 6 bases at V and 3 bases at J, with 15 bases between the two ends. The CDR3 is made up of 14 amino acids.

V gene TRBV3-1 combines with J gene TRBJ2-6; D is uncertain. The germline V gene has CDR1 LGHDT and CDR2 YNNKEL (reference sequence). CDR3 length: 19 residues. V was cut by 1 base and J by 1 base, with 17 bases left in between. The CDR3 is CASSQGRGKGASGANVLTF. Written as DNA, the CDR3 is TGTGCCAGCAGCCAAGGAAGAGGTAAAGGAGCTTCTGGGGCCAACGTCCTGACTTTC. The full variable domain, in which reference TRBV3-1 and TRBJ2-6 provide the parts outside the CDR3, is DTAVSQTPKYLVTQMGNDKSIKCEQNLGHDTMYWYKQDSKKFLKIMFSYNNKELIINETVPNRFSPKSPDKAHLNLHINSLELGDSAVYFCASSQGRGKGASGANVLTFGAGSRLTVL.